The entry that follows covers one T cell receptor (beta chain) sequence. This table comes from immunoSEQ multiplex PCR, and its TCRdb copy is limited to in-frame clones, with some not included. The sample includes about 110,000 clones, 90% of them seen just once. The data were taken from a study of Tregs in tolerant kidney transplant recipients. There are 15 residues in the CDR3. J lost 4 bases, V lost 5 bases, and 7 bases had no gene match. Per the germline V gene, CDR1 is SEHNR and CDR2 is FQNEAQ (reference sequence). The chain has TRBV7-9 and TRBJ2-1; 8 bases fit TRBD1. This clonotype originated in a human donor who received a combined kidney and bone marrow transplant. Sequenced material: CD4+ T cells from blood, taken before the transplant. Written as DNA, the CDR3 is TGTGCCAGCAGCATTTACTACAGGGGGTACAATGAGCAGTTCTTC. Protein sequence: CASSIYYRGYNEQFF. The whole variable domain, remainder taken from reference TRBV7-9 and TRBJ2-1, is DTGVSQNPRHKITKRGQNVTFRCDPISEHNRLYWYRQTLGQGPEFLTYFQNEAQLEKSRLLSDRFSAERPKGSFSTLEIQRTEQGDSAMYLCASSIYYRGYNEQFFGPGTRLTVL.